This paragraph covers one T cell receptor beta chain sequence. The antigen this receptor binds is unknown. Base-call qualities are not available, and no considerably larger clone is one nucleotide away. In Seattle, one collaborating source enrolled patients while the infection was active and tracked those patients longitudinally over the course of disease. Whole blood was collected in K2EDTA tubes by collaborating institutions according to the institutions' own protocols. For TCRbeta analysis, collaborator samples were shipped as frozen whole blood, as isolated PBMCs, or as DNA extracted from either sample type. This record belongs to a study of blood T cell repertoires in COVID-19 (dated by TCRdb to 2020 to 2022). For context, the study as a whole: Samples from collaborators originated in the United States, Italy and Spain and spanned both the acute and convalescent phases of COVID-19. The material from the prospective study consisted of cDNA or gDNA derived from T cells, B-cell-depleted T cells, or PBMCs. The dataset comprised deeply sampled blood TCRbeta repertoires from subjects exposed to, actively infected with, or recovered from COVID-19. The repertoires were released in a freely available public database meant as a resource for research on the immune response to SARS-CoV-2. Samples were obtained from the ongoing ImmuneRACE study (first 160 participants) and from 1,254 subjects provided by 6 global collaborators. A de-identified subject ID, COVID-19 status, age in years and sex were almost always included in the sample metadata. Where available, HLA class I and class II types were taken from metadata supplied by the sample provider and were not determined by assay-based typing.

Summary of the overall study and its limitations: The amount of clinical and demographic metadata varied by source and participant and was provided uncurated.

TCRbeta CDR3 regions were amplified from genomic DNA using the immunoSEQ Assay, a bias-controlled multiplex PCR. The study's own analysis went as follows. Nucleated cell counts per sample were estimated from amplification of reference gene primers within the assay. To quantify the absolute abundance of each unique TCRbeta CDR3 rearrangement, sequence reads were collapsed and filtered. For each sample, productive Simpson clonality was calculated as the square root of Simpson's diversity index across productive rearrangements. Here the immuneACCESS table is served through TCRdb, limited to in-frame sequences with V and J called. Missing clones are a known gap in these copies; in checked studies unresolved V genes cover under half, and the rest lacks a known reason. V and J calls and clone size follow that table, whereas D and trimming were derived from the DNA. Present in this sample are more than 250,000 clones, more than 70% of which were seen just once. The ten largest clones represent 1.5% to 2% of the sample.

From V the trimming removes 7 bases and from J it removes 5 bases, while the gene matches leave 7 bases of the junction unaccounted for. Based on the germline V gene, the CDR1 and CDR2 sequences are SGHTA and FQGNSA. The CDR3 has 15 amino acids, counting the end cysteine and phenylalanine. The entry retains the CDR3 DNA only, 45 bases that are in frame from base 1. The specimen sequenced was peripheral blood. The receptor was isolated from a woman in her thirties with COVID-19, enrolled during active disease. This chain is built from TRBV7-2 and TRBJ1-6, and TRBD1 aligns with 8 junction nucleotides. CDR3 sequence: CASTRADRDNSPLHF. The nucleotides read TGTGCCAGCACTCGTGCGGACAGGGATAATTCACCCCTCCACTTT.